Shown below are 6 T cell receptor beta chains from a single sample sequenced in a study of Graves' ophthalmopathy and Graves' hyperthyroidism. Amplification from RNA transcripts yielded the TCR beta CDR3 regions. The library came from an HTBI-primed first-round RT-PCR and a second-round multiplex PCR. TCRdb recomputed calls from the multiplex PCR reads with MiXCR, one row per CDR3 protein. Of around 1.1 million distinct CDR3 sequences detected, about two fifths appear once; the ten largest clones hold 8.5% to 14%. Sequencing used peripheral blood or thyroid tissue (not recorded which). All receptors come from an adult man with Graves' hyperthyroidism.

This chain uses TRBV29-1 with TRBJ2-6, with TRBD2 as a possible D gene (6 bases). This CDR3 comprises 18 residues. Trimming shortened V by 4 bases and J by 0 bases, and 19 bases separated the two germline ends. Germline V gene data show CDR1 as SQVTM and CDR2 as ANQGSEA. CDR3 nucleotides: TGCAGCGTTGGGGGAGGTGAGCTAGACAGCTCTGGGGCCAACGTCCTGACTTTC. Its translation: CSVGGGELDSSGANVLTF.

This clonotype was found a few times. A much larger clonotype is one base distant, so this may be a read error. This chain connects TRBV12-3 or TRBV12-4 to TRBJ1-5; D gene ambiguous. There are 16 residues in the CDR3. Deletions cut 5 bases from V and 4 bases from J, with 18 bases between. The CDR3 coding sequence is TGTGCCAGCAGTCCACATAGTGCTATACCGAATCAGCCCCAGCATTTT. It yields the protein CASSPHSAIPNQPQHF.

This clonotype appeared once. An end of the junction does not agree with germline; a read error may underlie this. V usage is TRBV24-1 and J usage is TRBJ2-7; 12 nucleotides line up with TRBD2. This CDR3 has 16 amino acids. Germline-derived CDR1 and CDR2 are KGHDR and SFDVKD. CDR3 nucleotides: TGTGCCAGCAGTTTACGCGGGACTAGCGGGTTCTACGAGCAGTACTTC. Residues: CASSLRGTSGFYEQYF.

This clonotype was counted at least ten times. The chain combines TRBV29-1 with TRBJ2-7, with 8 bases matching TRBD1. Germline values: CDR1 SQVTM, CDR2 ANQGSEA. CDR3 size: 13 residues. After removal of 4 bases from V and 4 bases from J, the junction contained 6 bases not matched to a gene. The chain's CDR3 is CSVGRGRMYEQYF. The CDR3 coding sequence is TGCAGCGTTGGCAGGGGGCGTATGTACGAGCAGTACTTC.

As for this clonotype: A much larger clone lies a single base off, so this may be a read error. The chain joins TRBV5-1 to TRBJ2-7; a possible D gene is TRBD2 (6 bases). The V gene lost 4 bases and the J gene lost 2 bases, with 16 bases spanning the gap. CDR1 is SGHRS and CDR2 is YFSETQ in the germline V gene. The CDR3 extends over 15 amino acids. The CDR3: CASSPRDWSPYEQYF. The CDR3 region has the DNA TGCGCCAGCAGCCCCCGGGACTGGAGCCCCTACGAGCAGTACTTC.

V and J are TRBV5-1 and TRBJ2-2; no firm D call. Trimming removed 4 bases at V and 6 bases at J, with 13 bases between. This CDR3 region has 14 residues. The germline CDR1 and CDR2 sequences are SGHRS and YFSETQ. The CDR3 loop is CASSGRVKAGELFF. As DNA, the CDR3 is TGCGCCAGCAGCGGACGAGTTAAGGCCGGGGAGCTGTTTTTT.